The T cell receptor (beta chain) described here comes from a study of blood T cell repertoires in COVID-19. Study context: COVID-19 samples from acute and convalescent phases originated in the United States, Italy and Spain. T cells, B-cell-depleted T cells, or PBMCs provided the cDNA or gDNA that served as material.

Enrolled during active infection, Seattle patients were then followed longitudinally. Authors' analysis steps: Scientists estimated how many nucleated cells there were by amplifying reference gene primers. The method was immunoSEQ multiplex PCR; TCRdb's version includes in-frame clones alone and lacks a portion of them. D and trimming come from the DNA, and the V and J calls and clone size come from that table. Among about 250,000 clones listed, approximately 85% were seen once. This receptor was obtained from a human donor with COVID-19, enrolled during active disease. The donor label of this sample is uncertain. Sequencing was done on a sample of peripheral blood.

CDR3 in DNA: TGTGCCAGCAGCCAAGGCAGGGGGCGAAACTATGGCTACACCTTC. Amino acids: CASSQGRGRNYGYTF. The chain uses TRBV14 and TRBJ1-2; 8 positions match TRBD1. The V segment lost 1 base and the J segment 2 bases; nucleotides outside the gene matches: 3. Per the germline V gene, CDR1 is SGHDN and CDR2 is FVKESK. The CDR3 contains 15 residues.